What follows are 10 T cell receptor beta chains derived from one specimen sequenced in a study of vaccination and CD4 T cells after COVID-19. Their specific antigens are unknown. Treatment reported: roughly 11-day PBMC culture with coronavirus spike peptide pools or control peptides (ViraFEST assay). Researchers used the Oncomine TCR Beta short-read assay to sequence DNA from cultured CD4+ T cells. MiXCR was run by TCRdb on the PCR reads, yielding one entry per CDR3 protein. The sample carries some 12,000 distinct CDR3 sequences, 45% to 60% recorded once. Here the sequenced sample was cultured CD4+ T cells from blood, taken after SARS-CoV-2 vaccination. All receptors come from a human donor with COVID-19.

The gene calls are TRBV6-2 or TRBV6-3 and TRBJ1-2; D is undetermined. Germline CDR1 and CDR2: MNHEY and SVGEGT. V was clipped by 4 bases and J by 8 bases, with 11 bases between them. The CDR3 runs to 12 residues. Written as DNA, the CDR3 is TGTGCCAGCAGTTCCGGGTTAAGAGGCTACACCTTC. Protein product: CASSSGLRGYTF.

This clonotype has a handful of counts. This chain links TRBV2 with TRBJ1-2; no definite D call. Trimming removed 8 bases from V and 2 bases from J, with 15 bases in between. Germline CDR1 SNHLY, CDR2 FYNNEI. This CDR3 is 14 amino acids long. The CDR3 loop is CASRGLQANYGYTF. The CDR3 coding sequence is TGTGCCAGCCGCGGGCTCCAGGCCAACTATGGCTACACCTTC. Combining the CDR3 with reference TRBV2 and TRBJ1-2 gives the whole variable domain EPEVTQTPSHQVTQMGQEVILRCVPISNHLYFYWYRQILGQKVEFLVSFYNNEISEKSEIFDDQFSVERPDGSNFTLKIRSTKLEDSAMYFCASRGLQANYGYTFGSGTRLTVV.

The chain uses TRBV28 and TRBJ1-5; possibly TRBD1 for D (5 bases). With 3 bases removed from V and 9 bases from J, the gap between germline ends came to 15 bases. Germline CDR1 and CDR2: MDHEN and SYDVKM. The CDR3 contains 14 residues. As DNA, the CDR3 is TGTGCCAGCAGTTTTCAGGGAAGGGATCGGCCCCAGCATTTT. Amino acid sequence: CASSFQGRDRPQHF.

The V gene is TRBV10-3, the J gene TRBJ2-3; D might be TRBD1 (5 bases). CDR3 length: 14 amino acids. Trimming removed 10 bases from V and 3 bases from J, with 17 bases in between. From germline, CDR1 is ENHRY and CDR2 SYGVKD. In nucleotides, the CDR3 is TGTGCCACCACCCGGACAAGGCCGACAGATACGCAGTATTTT. As protein: CATTRTRPTDTQYF.

V usage is TRBV2 and J usage is TRBJ2-5; 10 bases map to TRBD2. The CDR3 loop spans 19 amino acids. The germline gives CDR1 SNHLY, CDR2 FYNNEI. With V trimmed by 3 bases and J by 7 bases, 20 bases remained unmatched. CDR3 sequence: CASSDADGGRTSGGRTQYF. The CDR3 DNA sequence: TGTGCCAGCAGTGATGCAGATGGGGGAAGGACTAGCGGCGGTAGGACCCAGTACTTC.

This clonotype showed up just a few times. The J gene is TRBJ1-5, the V gene TRBV6-1, with TRBD1 as a possible D gene (6 bases). The germline CDR1 and CDR2 sequences are MNHNS and SASEGT. The V end lost 3 bases, the J end lost 6 bases, and 9 bases lay between the germline ends. This CDR3 has 13 amino acids. DNA of the CDR3: TGTGCCAGCAGTGAGGGGGGGGCTCAGCCCCAGCATTTT. This gives the protein CASSEGGAQPQHF.

J is TRBJ2-2 and V is TRBV20-1; either TRBD1 or TRBD2 may supply D (5 bases each). The length of the CDR3 is 14 residues. Germline lookup yields CDR1 DFQATT and CDR2 SNEGSKA (reference sequence). Trimming removed 3 bases from V and 7 bases from J, with 15 bases in between. The CDR3 region is CSARPGTGNGELFF. CDR3 DNA sequence: TGCAGTGCTAGGCCCGGGACGGGCAACGGGGAGCTGTTTTTT.

The rearrangement joins TRBV7-6 to TRBJ2-2; 11 positions agree with TRBD1. Germline V lookup: CDR1 SGHVS, CDR2 FNYEAQ. This CDR3 is built from 17 residues. Trimming removed 5 bases from V and 6 bases from J; junction bases left unmatched: 11. The CDR3 here is CASSRPGGTGGPGELFF. The CDR3 DNA sequence: TGTGCCAGCAGCCGACCGGGGGGGACAGGGGGGCCCGGGGAGCTGTTTTTT. The full variable domain, in which reference TRBV7-6 and TRBJ2-2 provide the parts outside the CDR3, is GAGVSQSPRYKVTKRGQDVALRCDPISGHVSLYWYRQALGQGPEFLTYFNYEAQQDKSGLPNDRFSAERPEGSISTLTIQRTEQRDSAMYRCASSRPGGTGGPGELFFGEGSRLTVL.

The rearrangement joins TRBV20-1 to TRBJ2-1; no clear D gene. Germline V lookup: CDR1 DFQATT, CDR2 SNEGSKA (reference sequence). The CDR3 consists of 12 residues. Trimming shortened V by 6 bases and J by 8 bases, and 14 bases separated the two germline ends. The CDR3 nucleotides are TGCAGTGCCCCTACATCCAGAGATGAGCAGTTCTTC. It encodes CSAPTSRDEQFF.

This sequence joins TRBV20-1 and TRBJ2-3, with 7 bases fitting TRBD2. Germline assignment: CDR1 DFQATT and CDR2 SNEGSKA (reference sequence). CDR3 length equals 14 residues. V lost 0 bases, J lost 6 bases, and 6 bases stayed unmatched. The CDR3 spells CSARDPGRGDTQYF. In DNA, the CDR3 is TGCAGTGCTAGAGATCCGGGGCGGGGGGATACGCAGTATTTT.